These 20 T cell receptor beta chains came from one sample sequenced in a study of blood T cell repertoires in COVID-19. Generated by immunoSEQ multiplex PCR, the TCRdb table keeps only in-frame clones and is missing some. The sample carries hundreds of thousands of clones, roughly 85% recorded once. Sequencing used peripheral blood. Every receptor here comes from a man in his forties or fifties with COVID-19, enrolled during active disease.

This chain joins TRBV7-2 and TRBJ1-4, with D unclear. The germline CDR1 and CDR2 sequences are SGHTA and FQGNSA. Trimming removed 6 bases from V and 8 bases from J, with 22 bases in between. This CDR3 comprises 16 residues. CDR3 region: CASSPPAAVHGEKLFF. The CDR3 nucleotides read TGTGCCAGCAGTCCCCCGGCGGCAGTGCATGGGGAAAAACTGTTTTTT.

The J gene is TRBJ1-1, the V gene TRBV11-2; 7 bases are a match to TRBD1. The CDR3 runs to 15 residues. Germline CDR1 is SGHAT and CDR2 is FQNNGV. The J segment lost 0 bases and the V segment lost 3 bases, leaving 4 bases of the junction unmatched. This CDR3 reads CASSFMTGMNTEAFF. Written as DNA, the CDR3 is TGTGCCAGCAGCTTTATGACAGGGATGAACACTGAAGCTTTCTTT. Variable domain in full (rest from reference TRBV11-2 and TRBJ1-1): EAGVAQSPRYKIIEKRQSVAFWCNPISGHATLYWYQQILGQGPKLLIQFQNNGVVDDSQLPKDRFSAERLKGVDSTLKIQPAKLEDSAVYLCASSFMTGMNTEAFFGQGTRLTVV.

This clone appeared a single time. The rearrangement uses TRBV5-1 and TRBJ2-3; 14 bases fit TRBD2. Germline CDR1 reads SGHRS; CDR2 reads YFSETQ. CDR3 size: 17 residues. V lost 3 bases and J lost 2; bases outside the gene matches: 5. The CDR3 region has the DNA TGCGCCAGCAGCTGGGGACTAGCGGGGGCCTCCACAGATACGCAGTATTTT. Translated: CASSWGLAGASTDTQYF.

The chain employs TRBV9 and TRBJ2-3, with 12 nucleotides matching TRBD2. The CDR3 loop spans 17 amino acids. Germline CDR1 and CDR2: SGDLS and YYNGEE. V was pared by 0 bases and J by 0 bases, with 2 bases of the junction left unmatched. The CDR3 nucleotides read TGTGCCAGCAGCGTAGGGACTAGCGGGGATAGCACAGATACGCAGTATTTT. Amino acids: CASSVGTSGDSTDTQYF.

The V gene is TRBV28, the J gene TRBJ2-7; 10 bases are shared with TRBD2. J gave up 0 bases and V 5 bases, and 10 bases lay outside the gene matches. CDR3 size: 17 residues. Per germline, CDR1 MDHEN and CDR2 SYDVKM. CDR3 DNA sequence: TGTGCCAGCAGTAAGGGAGCGGGGGGGCGAAGCTCCTACGAGCAGTACTTC. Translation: CASSKGAGGRSSYEQYF. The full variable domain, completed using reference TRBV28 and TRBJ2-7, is DVKVTQSSRYLVKRTGEKVFLECVQDMDHENMFWYRQDPGLGLRLIYFSYDVKMKEKGDIPEGYSVSREKKERFSLILESASTNQTSMYLCASSKGAGGRSSYEQYFGPGTRLTVT.

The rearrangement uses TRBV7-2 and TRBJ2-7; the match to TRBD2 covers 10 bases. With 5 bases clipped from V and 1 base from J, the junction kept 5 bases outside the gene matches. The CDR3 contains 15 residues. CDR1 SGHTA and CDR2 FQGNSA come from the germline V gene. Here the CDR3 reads CASSLLAGVSYEQYF. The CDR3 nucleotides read TGTGCCAGCAGCCTTCTAGCGGGGGTTTCCTACGAGCAGTACTTC. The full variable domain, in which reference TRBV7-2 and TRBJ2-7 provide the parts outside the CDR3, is GAGVSQSPSNKVTEKGKDVELRCDPISGHTALYWYRQSLGQGLEFLIYFQGNSAPDKSGLPSDRFSAERTGGSVSTLTIQRTQQEDSAVYLCASSLLAGVSYEQYFGPGTRLTVT.

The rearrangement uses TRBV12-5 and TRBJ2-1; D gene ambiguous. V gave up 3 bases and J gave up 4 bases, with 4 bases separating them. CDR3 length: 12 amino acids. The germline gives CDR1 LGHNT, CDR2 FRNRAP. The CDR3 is CASGLIYNEQFF. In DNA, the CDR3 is TGTGCTAGTGGTTTAATATACAATGAGCAGTTCTTC.

The CDR3 DNA reads as TGTGCCAGCAGCAAGGGGTACGAGCAGTACTTC. Encoded protein: CASSKGYEQYF. This chain joins TRBV3-1 (or the pseudogene TRBV3-2) and TRBJ2-7; D may be TRBD1 (5 bases). The CDR3 length is 11 residues. The V and J ends lost 5 bases and 4 bases respectively, with 6 bases between them. Germline CDR1 reads LGHDT; CDR2 reads YNNKEL (reference sequence).

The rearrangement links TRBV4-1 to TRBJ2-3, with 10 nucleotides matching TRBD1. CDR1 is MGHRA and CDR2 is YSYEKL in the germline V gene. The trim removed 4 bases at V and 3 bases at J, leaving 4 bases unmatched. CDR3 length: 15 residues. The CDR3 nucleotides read TGCGCCAGCAGCCTTAGGACAGGGGGAACAGATACGCAGTATTTT. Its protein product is CASSLRTGGTDTQYF.

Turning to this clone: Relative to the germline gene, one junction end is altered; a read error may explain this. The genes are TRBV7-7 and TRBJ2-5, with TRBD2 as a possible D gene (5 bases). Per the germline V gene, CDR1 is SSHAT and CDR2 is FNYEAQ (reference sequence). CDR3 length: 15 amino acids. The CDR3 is CASSRQGGPQETQYF. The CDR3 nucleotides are TGTGCTAGCAGCCGACAAGGAGGTCCCCAAGAGACCCAGTACTTC.

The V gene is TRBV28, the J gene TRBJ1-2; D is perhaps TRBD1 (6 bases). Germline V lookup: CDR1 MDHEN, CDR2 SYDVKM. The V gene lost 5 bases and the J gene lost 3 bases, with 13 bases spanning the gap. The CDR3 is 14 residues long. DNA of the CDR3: TGTGCCAGCAGTACCTTTGGACAGCACTATGGCTACACCTTC. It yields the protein CASSTFGQHYGYTF.

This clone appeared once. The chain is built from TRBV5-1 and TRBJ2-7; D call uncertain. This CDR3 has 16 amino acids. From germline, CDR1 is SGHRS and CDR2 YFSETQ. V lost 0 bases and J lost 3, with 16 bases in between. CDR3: CASSLVGQVGYYEQYF. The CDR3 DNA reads TGCGCCAGCAGCTTGGTGGGCCAGGTTGGGTACTACGAGCAGTACTTC. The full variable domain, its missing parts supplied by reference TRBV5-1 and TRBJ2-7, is KAGVTQTPRYLIKTRGQQVTLSCSPISGHRSVSWYQQTPGQGLQFLFEYFSETQRNKGNFPGRFSGRQFSNSRSEMNVSTLELGDSALYLCASSLVGQVGYYEQYFGPGTRLTVT.

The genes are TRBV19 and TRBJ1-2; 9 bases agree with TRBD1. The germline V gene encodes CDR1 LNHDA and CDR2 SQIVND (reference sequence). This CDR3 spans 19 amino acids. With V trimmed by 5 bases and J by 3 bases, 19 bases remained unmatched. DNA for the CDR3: TGTGCCAGTAGTCCCTTGGTCCGGGACCGACAGGGGGTGTACTATGGCTACACCTTC. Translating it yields CASSPLVRDRQGVYYGYTF.

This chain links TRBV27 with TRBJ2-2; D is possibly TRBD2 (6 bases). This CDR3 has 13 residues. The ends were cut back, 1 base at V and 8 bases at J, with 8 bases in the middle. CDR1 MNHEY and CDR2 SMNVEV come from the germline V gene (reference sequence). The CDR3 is CASSLLRGGELFF. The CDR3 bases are TGTGCCAGCAGTTTATTACGGGGGGGGGAGCTGTTTTTT.

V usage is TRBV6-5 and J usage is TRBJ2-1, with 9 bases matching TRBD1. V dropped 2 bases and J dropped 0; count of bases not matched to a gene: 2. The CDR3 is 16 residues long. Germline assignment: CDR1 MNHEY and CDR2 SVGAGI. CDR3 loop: CASSYGTGSSYNEQFF. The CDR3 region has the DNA TGTGCCAGCAGTTACGGGACAGGGAGCTCCTACAATGAGCAGTTCTTC.

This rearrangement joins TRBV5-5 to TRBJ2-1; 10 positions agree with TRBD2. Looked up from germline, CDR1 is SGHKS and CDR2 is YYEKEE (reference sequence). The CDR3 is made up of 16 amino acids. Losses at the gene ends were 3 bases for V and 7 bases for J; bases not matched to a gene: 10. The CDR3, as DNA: TGTGCCAGCAGCTGGGAGCAGCGGGGGGGTTTTAATGAGCAGTTCTTC. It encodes CASSWEQRGGFNEQFF.

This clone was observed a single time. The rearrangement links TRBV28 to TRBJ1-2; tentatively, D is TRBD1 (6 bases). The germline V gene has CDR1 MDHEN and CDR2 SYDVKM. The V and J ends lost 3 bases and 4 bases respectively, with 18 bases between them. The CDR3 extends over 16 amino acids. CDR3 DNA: TGTGCCAGCAGTTTCGTCCAGCACAGGGTGGTCTATGGCTACACCTTC. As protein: CASSFVQHRVVYGYTF.

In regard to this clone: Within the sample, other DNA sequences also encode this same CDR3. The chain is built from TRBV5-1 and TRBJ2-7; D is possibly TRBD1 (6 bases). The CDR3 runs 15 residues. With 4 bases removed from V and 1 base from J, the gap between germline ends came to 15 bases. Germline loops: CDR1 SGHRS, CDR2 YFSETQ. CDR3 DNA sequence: TGCGCCAGCAGCCTCGGTCAGGGGATGTCCTACGAGCAGTACTTC. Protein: CASSLGQGMSYEQYF.

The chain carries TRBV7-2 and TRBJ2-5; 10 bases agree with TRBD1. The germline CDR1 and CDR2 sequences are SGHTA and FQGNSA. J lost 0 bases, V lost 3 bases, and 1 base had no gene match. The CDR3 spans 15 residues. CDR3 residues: CASSFDRGHQETQYF. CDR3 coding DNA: TGTGCCAGCAGCTTTGACAGGGGGCACCAAGAGACCCAGTACTTC.

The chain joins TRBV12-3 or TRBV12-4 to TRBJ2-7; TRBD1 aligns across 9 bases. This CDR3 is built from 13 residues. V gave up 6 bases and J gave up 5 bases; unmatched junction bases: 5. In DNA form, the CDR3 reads TGTGCCAGCAGACCGACAGGGGGTGACGAGCAGTACTTC. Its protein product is CASRPTGGDEQYF.